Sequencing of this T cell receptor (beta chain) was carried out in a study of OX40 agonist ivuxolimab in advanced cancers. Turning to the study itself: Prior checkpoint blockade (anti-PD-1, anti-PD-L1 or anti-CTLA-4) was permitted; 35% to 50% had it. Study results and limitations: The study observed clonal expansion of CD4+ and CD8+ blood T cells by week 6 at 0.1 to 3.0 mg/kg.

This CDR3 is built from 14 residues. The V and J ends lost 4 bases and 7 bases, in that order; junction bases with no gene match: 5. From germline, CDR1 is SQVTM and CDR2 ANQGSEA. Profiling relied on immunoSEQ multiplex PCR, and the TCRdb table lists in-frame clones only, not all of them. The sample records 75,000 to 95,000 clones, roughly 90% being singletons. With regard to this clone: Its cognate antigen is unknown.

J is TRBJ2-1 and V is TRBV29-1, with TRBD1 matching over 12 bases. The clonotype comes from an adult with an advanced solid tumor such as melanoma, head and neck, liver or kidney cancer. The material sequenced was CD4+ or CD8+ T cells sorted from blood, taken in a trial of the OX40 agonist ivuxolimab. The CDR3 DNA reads TGCAGCGTTGGGGACAGGGGGCCGCGGAATGAGCAGTTCTTC. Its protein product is CSVGDRGPRNEQFF.